This T cell receptor (beta chain) was recorded in a study of blood T cell repertoires in COVID-19. Study context: Both acute and convalescent COVID-19 samples were obtained from the United States, Italy and Spain. Nucleic acid was either cDNA or gDNA, and it came from T cells, B-cell-depleted T cells, or PBMCs.

Original methodology: Estimation of nucleated cell counts relied on the amplification of reference gene primers. The table came from immunoSEQ multiplex PCR; TCRdb's copy has only in-frame clones and leaves some out. V and J calls plus clone size are reproduced from that table; the DNA served to infer D and trimming. Seen here are about 400,000 clones, around nine tenths observed once, and the top ten hold about 4.5%. Germline CDR1 LNHNV, CDR2 YYDKDF (reference sequence). The CDR3 is made up of 15 amino acids. V shed 3 bases, J shed 7 bases, and the junction held 12 bases outside the gene matches. Sequenced material: peripheral blood. The V and J genes are TRBV15 and TRBJ2-7; 7 positions match TRBD2. This clonotype originated in a woman between 25 and 40 years old with acute or convalescent COVID-19. The CDR3 DNA sequence: TGTGCCACCAGCAGTTCGAGAGCGGGGAGGGCAGAGCAGTACTTC. Translating gives CATSSSRAGRAEQYF. The full variable domain, rest sourced from reference TRBV15 and TRBJ2-7, is DAMVIQNPRYQVTQFGKPVTLSCSQTLNHNVMYWYQQKSSQAPKLLFHYYDKDFNNEADTPDNFQSRRPNTSFCFLDIRSPGLGDTAMYLCATSSSRAGRAEQYFGPGTRLTVT.